This TCR beta chain was captured in a study of early stage breast cancer tumors. V lost 7 bases to trimming and J lost 6 bases, with 15 bases between them. Germline-derived CDR1 and CDR2 are SEHNR and FQNEAQ (reference sequence). The CDR3 contains 13 residues. Sequenced by immunoSEQ multiplex PCR; TCRdb stores in-frame clones only, minus some. The sample yields roughly 53,000 clones, 90% to 95% seen once. This sequence originates from a person aged 65 to 79 with breast cancer. The chain links TRBV7-9 to TRBJ1-1, with D maybe TRBD1 (5 bases). Sequencing used blood. As DNA, the CDR3 is TGTGCCAGCACCTGGGGGGGGAGGTCTGAAGCTTTCTTT. Translation gives CASTWGGRSEAFF.